What follows is one T cell receptor beta chain and its context. CDR1 and CDR2 from the germline V gene are SGHTA and FQGNSA. This CDR3 is 13 amino acids long. The ends were cut back, 4 bases at V and 6 bases at J, with 13 bases in the middle. The data stem from a study of T-cell reconstitution after alpha-beta-depleted transplantation in children. Library preparation (for TCRbeta) was performed with unique molecular identifiers. From the PCR reads, TCRdb called clonotypes with MiXCR, one entry per CDR3 protein. The profile covers around 360,000 distinct CDR3 sequences, with 10% appearing a single time and more than 2% taken by the ten largest.

This material consisted of PBMCs from the stem cell graft donor, taken from the stem cell graft. The TCR sequence derives from a human donor who donated a stem cell graft to a child with acute lymphoblastic leukemia. The chain is built from TRBV7-2 and TRBJ2-7, with D hard to call. As DNA, the CDR3 is TGTGCCAGCAGCTCGATTTCCGGGTCCGAGCAGTACTTC. Encoded protein: CASSSISGSEQYF.